The rows below give T cell receptor beta chains drawn from one sample of a study of control samples from healthy donors and cancer patients. Sequenced by immunoSEQ multiplex PCR; TCRdb stores in-frame clones only, minus some. The table includes 120,000 to 150,000 clones, about nine tenths detected once. Sequencing was done on a sample of blood. Receptors originate from a woman in her twenties or thirties in good health. The CDR3 runs from the conserved cysteine through the conserved F or W. The order of the fields is V gene, D gene, clone size, J gene, CDR3 protein, CDR3 DNA. The D gene is left open where the match is weak. Size is stated for part of the rows, as once, few or many counts, or as a class when the clone is expanded.

>TRBV19|TRBD1|.|TRBJ1-2
CASSTRGQAVYGYTF
TGTGCCAGTAGTACTAGAGGACAGGCGGTCTATGGCTACACCTTC
>TRBV10-3|TRBD2|.|TRBJ2-3
CAISSGASTDTQYF
TGTGCCATCTCAAGCGGGGCTAGCACAGATACGCAGTATTTT
>TRBV2|TRBD1|few|TRBJ1-1
CASRETGLNTEAFF
TGTGCCAGCAGGGAGACAGGGCTGAACACTGAAGCTTTCTTT
>TRBV3-1/TRBV3-2|.|.|TRBJ1-4
CASSQALLASEKLFF
TGTGCCAGCAGCCAGGCGCTTTTGGCATCCGAAAAACTGTTTTTT
>TRBV28|TRBD1|few|TRBJ2-7
CASRKTGTGGREQYF
TGTGCCAGCCGTAAAACCGGGACAGGGGGTCGGGAGCAGTACTTC
>TRBV11-3|.|.|TRBJ2-2
CASSLVGGTRPAEHRGAVF
TGTGCCAGCAGCTTAGTGGGGGGCACAAGACCTGCTGAACACCGGGGAGCTGTTTTT
>TRBV2|TRBD1|.|TRBJ2-2
CASSDRDRGPTGELFF
TGTGCCAGCAGTGATAGAGACAGGGGGCCCACCGGGGAGCTGTTTTTT
>TRBV2|.|.|TRBJ1-6
CASTVLRDSPLHF
TGTGCCAGCACAGTGCTAAGAGATTCACCCCTCCACTTT
>TRBV28|.|once|TRBJ1-1
CASSLALNTEAFF
TGTGCCAGCAGTTTAGCGTTGAACACTGAAGCTTTCTTT
>TRBV7-2|TRBD2|many|TRBJ2-1
CASSLTGGRGGEQFF
TGTGCCAGCAGCTTAACGGGAGGGCGAGGCGGTGAGCAGTTCTTC
>TRBV27|TRBD1|.|TRBJ1-2
CASGANEGASGYGYTF
TGTGCCAGCGGGGCCAACGAGGGGGCATCAGGCTATGGCTACACCTTC
>TRBV10-1|.|.|TRBJ2-3
CASSEAGEVTDTQYF
TGCGCCAGCAGTGAGGCCGGCGAGGTGACAGATACGCAGTATTTT
>TRBV6-5|TRBD1|.|TRBJ1-2
CASTTDRVLSGYTF
TGTGCCAGCACCACCGACAGGGTCCTTTCCGGCTACACCTTC
>TRBV11-2|.|.|TRBJ1-2
CASSPRSGSGYTF
TGTGCCAGCAGTCCCCGGAGCGGATCGGGCTACACCTTC
>TRBV2|.|.|TRBJ1-2
CASSAEASLAYGYTF
TGTGCCAGCAGTGCAGAGGCATCTCTTGCCTATGGCTACACCTTC
>TRBV19|.|few|TRBJ2-1
CASSIGQNYNEQFF
TGTGCCAGTAGTATCGGACAGAACTACAATGAGCAGTTCTTC
>TRBV2|.|.|TRBJ1-1
CASTIPPREGTEAFF
TGTGCCAGCACCATTCCCCCCCGAGAGGGCACTGAAGCTTTCTTT
>TRBV28|TRBD1|.|TRBJ2-2
CASYGTGGIGELFF
TGTGCCAGCTACGGGACAGGGGGCATCGGGGAGCTGTTTTTT
>TRBV4-2|.|few|TRBJ2-7
CASSQRIGSYEQYF
TGTGCCAGCAGCCAAAGGATTGGCTCCTACGAGCAGTACTTC
>TRBV5-1|.|.|TRBJ1-1
CASSLEDVAFF
TGCGCCAGCAGCTTGGAGGATGTGGCTTTCTTT
>TRBV18|.|once|TRBJ2-5
CASSPSGQRQETQYF
TGTGCCAGCTCACCGTCCGGACAGAGACAAGAGACCCAGTACTTC
>TRBV6-4|.|.|TRBJ1-2
CARGGLNYGYTF
TGTGCCCGAGGGGGGCTTAACTATGGCTACACCTTC
>TRBV6-4|.|.|TRBJ2-3
CASSDSSTGSDTQYF
TGTGCCAGCAGTGACTCGAGTACAGGGTCAGATACGCAGTATTTT
>TRBV15|TRBD2|.|TRBJ2-1
CATEREASYNEQFF
TGTGCCACCGAGCGGGAGGCCTCCTACAATGAGCAGTTCTTC
>TRBV19|.|.|TRBJ1-5
CASQRSFGGNQPQHF
TGTGCCAGCCAACGGAGTTTTGGGGGCAATCAGCCCCAGCATTTT
>TRBV29-1|.|.|TRBJ2-6
CSALKERVGSGANVLTF
TGCAGCGCCCTCAAGGAAAGGGTGGGCTCTGGGGCCAACGTCCTGACTTTC
>TRBV6-5|.|.|TRBJ2-1
CASTEGRGAYNEQFF
TGTGCCAGCACCGAAGGGAGAGGCGCCTACAATGAGCAGTTCTTC
>TRBV27|.|.|TRBJ1-3
CASSSNLQENTIYF
TGTGCCAGCAGTTCCAATCTACAGGAAAACACCATATATTTT
>TRBV5-4|.|.|TRBJ2-5
CASFGGTQETQYF
TGTGCCAGCTTCGGCGGGACACAAGAGACCCAGTACTTC
>TRBV5-1|TRBD1|.|TRBJ1-1
CASRSLTGGTEAFF
TGCGCCAGCCGGAGCCTGACAGGGGGCACTGAAGCTTTCTTT
>TRBV28|.|.|TRBJ1-2
CASSLDRSLGYGYTF
TGTGCCAGCAGCCTCGACAGATCCCTGGGCTATGGCTACACCTTC
>TRBV11-2|TRBD2|.|TRBJ2-7
CASSFSGRPYEQYF
TGTGCCAGCAGCTTTAGCGGGAGGCCGTACGAGCAGTACTTC
>TRBV9|.|.|TRBJ1-6
CASSSSMVSSYNSPLHF
TGTGCCAGCAGCTCGTCTATGGTCTCCTCCTATAATTCACCCCTCCACTTT
>TRBV9|TRBD1|once|TRBJ2-1
CASSERTGMNEQFF
TGTGCCAGCAGCGAAAGGACAGGGATGAATGAGCAGTTCTTC
>TRBV2|TRBD2|.|TRBJ2-5
CASSEDLAGAARETQYF
TGTGCCAGCAGTGAGGATCTAGCGGGAGCAGCGAGGGAGACCCAGTACTTC
>TRBV6-5|TRBD1|.|TRBJ1-6
CASRVDRAGPLHF
TGTGCCAGCAGAGTAGACAGGGCGGGACCCCTCCACTTT
>TRBV3-1/TRBV3-2|.|.|TRBJ1-5
CASSQETGSKPQHF
TGTGCCAGCAGCCAAGAGACCGGGTCTAAGCCCCAGCATTTT
>TRBV5-4|TRBD1|.|TRBJ1-2
CASSLGQGLRYGYTF
TGTGCCAGCAGCTTAGGACAGGGCCTTCGGTATGGCTACACCTTC
>TRBV14|.|.|TRBJ2-7
CASSQGEGDTYEQYF
TGTGCCAGCAGCCAAGGCGAAGGGGATACCTACGAGCAGTACTTC
>TRBV12-3/TRBV12-4|.|.|TRBJ2-4
CASSAATGNIQYF
TGTGCCAGCAGCGCGGCGACAGGAAACATTCAGTACTTC
>TRBV5-1|TRBD1|.|TRBJ1-4
CASSLVGDRFEKLFF
TGCGCCAGCAGCTTGGTCGGGGACAGGTTTGAAAAACTGTTTTTT
>TRBV6-5|.|few|TRBJ1-2
CASTNPPGYGYTF
TGTGCCAGCACAAACCCCCCCGGCTATGGCTACACCTTC
>TRBV24-1|TRBD1|.|TRBJ1-5
CATSGGGRGSNQPQHF
TGTGCCACCAGTGGGGGGGGCAGGGGGTCAAATCAGCCCCAGCATTTT